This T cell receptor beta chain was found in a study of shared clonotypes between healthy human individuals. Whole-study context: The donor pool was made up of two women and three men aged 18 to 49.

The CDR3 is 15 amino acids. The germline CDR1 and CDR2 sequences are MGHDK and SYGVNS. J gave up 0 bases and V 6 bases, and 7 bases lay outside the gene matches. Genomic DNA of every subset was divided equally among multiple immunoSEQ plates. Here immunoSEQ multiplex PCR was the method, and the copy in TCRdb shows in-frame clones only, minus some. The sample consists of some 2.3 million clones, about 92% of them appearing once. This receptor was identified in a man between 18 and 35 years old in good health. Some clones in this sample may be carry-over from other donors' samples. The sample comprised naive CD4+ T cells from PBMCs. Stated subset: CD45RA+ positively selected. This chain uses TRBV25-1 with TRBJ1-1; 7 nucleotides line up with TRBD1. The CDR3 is CASRTGSHMNTEAFF. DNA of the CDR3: TGTGCCAGCAGGACAGGGTCCCACATGAACACTGAAGCTTTCTTT.